This TCR beta chain is drawn from a study of blood T cell repertoires in COVID-19. The wider study: Whether acute or convalescent, the COVID-19 samples came from the United States, Italy and Spain.

Libraries were prepared by immunoSEQ multiplex PCR; TCRdb keeps only in-frame clonotypes and omits some of them. The sample includes roughly 180,000 clones, around four fifths seen only once; the top ten take about 11%. This clone was seen a few times. The participants were between about 18 and 90 years old and came from 24 US areas. Allocation to cohorts depended on clinical history reported by the participants. This CDR3 comprises 12 residues. From germline, CDR1 is MNHNS and CDR2 SASEGT. Trimming removed 11 bases at V and 4 bases at J, with 12 bases between. Sequenced: PBMCs or T cells enriched from blood (not recorded which). This sequence joins TRBV6-1 and TRBJ2-1; maybe TRBD2 (7 bases). The origin of this receptor is a man aged 35-49 years who had recovered from COVID-19. CDR3: CACRGAYNEQFF. In nucleotides, the CDR3 is TGTGCCTGTCGGGGGGCTTACAATGAGCAGTTCTTC.